This T cell receptor beta chain derives from a study of cytomegalovirus exposure and HLA in healthy donors (dated by TCRdb to the late 2010s). Some background on the complete study: According to an earlier analysis of 450 to 650 of the donors, 200 million or so T cells yielded approximately 120 million unique TCR beta sequences and about 280 Gb of sequence data. To predict cytomegalovirus infection status, the study brought together high-throughput TCR immunosequencing, statistical association of individual TCRs with disease status, and machine learning. In an earlier analysis of 550 to 700 of the donors, high-throughput TCR beta sequencing was used to judge whether each TCR beta V gene segment behaved as functional or pseudogenic. A later genetic analysis used genome-wide SNP genotypes for about 65% of the roughly 670 donors, treating that subset as a discovery cohort. Among about 410 genotyped donors of the cohort, an average of about 240,000 unique TCR beta nucleotide sequences was sequenced per donor, of which approximately 18% were non-productive. The genetic ancestry cluster associated with self-reported Caucasian donors included 80% to 90% of the approximately 410 genotyped donors. The study was designed to test whether signatures of past pathogen exposure could be identified by cataloging public T cell receptors. The number of donors typed differed by locus, with about 620-630 for A, B, C, DRB1 and DQB1, around 500 for DQA1, approximately 570 for DPA1, and around 430 for DPB1. Donor age, sex, ethnicity and CMV serostatus were compiled together with the repertoire data. An early release that covered around 590 HLA-typed donors contained about 300 gigabases of sequencing data and 70 million to 100 million unique TCR sequences. In the later analysis, no new phenotypic data were used to find candidate immune exposures; instead, reliance was placed on TCR beta sequences and their occurrence across donors. HLA typing included class I and class II loci at four-digit resolution. The T cell repertoires of 700 or so subjects were profiled by immunosequencing and related to cytomegalovirus serostatus. All discovery cohort repertoires had been generated using a single sequencing platform. To study patterns of TCR occurrence, a later analysis re-analyzed previously published TCR beta repertoires from around 670 donors and added high-resolution HLA genotyping. Four or five DR-DQ haplotypes were handled as single units for association and clustering because linkage in the cohort was strong. Along with the approximately 650-subject first cohort, a separate validation cohort of around 120 different subjects was used.

Per the germline V gene, SGHNT is the CDR1 and YENEEA is the CDR2. At the junction V is shortened by 5 bases and J by 8 bases; bases outside the gene matches: 3. From its cysteine to its phenylalanine, the CDR3 spans 13 amino acids. Left in the record is the CDR3 DNA by itself, 39 bases read in frame from the first base. Library prep was done by the immunoSEQ multiplex PCR assay. For the multiplex PCR, a mixture combining 60 forward primers for TCR Vbeta segments and 13 reverse primers for TCR Jbeta segments was used. The CDR3 region of rearranged TCR beta genes was amplified from genomic DNA with a multiplex PCR assay. The amplified TCR beta libraries were sequenced on the Illumina HiSeq System as 87-base-pair reads. In the source study's methods: In a later analysis, some 80 million unique TCR beta chains were counted across the 500 to 850 repertoires, and around 10 million of these chains were shared by at least two donors. To remove PCR and sequencing errors, raw reads were error-corrected and collapsed into unique sequences using a nearest-neighbor algorithm that merged closely related sequences. V, D and J gene segments were assigned by aligning CDR3 sequences to IMGT reference sequences. For a sequence to be retained, at least a six-nucleotide match to both a V gene segment and a J gene segment was required. A rearrangement was called productive if the CDR3 had no stop codons and remained in frame with V and J, and every other rearrangement was called non-productive. Following IMGT convention, CDR3 was defined as the stretch from the second conserved V-encoded cysteine to the conserved J-encoded phenylalanine. In an earlier analysis of around 640 of the donors, sequences lacking an unambiguous match to a single V gene segment were excluded. An earlier analysis of a few hundred of the donors called V segments functional above 56.7% productive rearrangements and segregating when the between-donor standard deviation exceeded 5%. A statistical classification framework was developed to diagnose cytomegalovirus status using the catalog of TCR beta chain sequences. In a later analysis, V and J genes were assigned by comparing TCR nucleotide sequences against IMGT/GENE-DB human TR gene sequences. Using the TCRdist pipeline, a later analysis assigned CDR3 sequences along with most-parsimonious VDJ recombination scenarios. A later analysis defined each TCR beta chain by its CDR3 amino acid sequence plus V-gene family, and excluded reads lacking a unique V-gene family. As a way to deal with suspected cross-contamination and a sequencing artifact, a later analysis dropped roughly 600 nucleotide sequences that were highly shared and had low generation probability. A later analysis calculated a clonal expansion index for each public chain from normalized within-repertoire ranks of inferred template counts. Generation probabilities in a later analysis came from a VDJ recombination model fitted to out-of-frame rearrangements, and those results were checked against IGoR. Hypergeometric tests were used in a later analysis to score TCR-TCR, TCR-HLA and TCR-CMV co-occurrence, with a repertoire-size bias correction applied to the TCR pairs. To estimate false discovery rates, a later analysis permuted the HLA or CMV assignments 20 times. A later analysis grouped co-occurring TCRs with DBSCAN, adding TCRdist sequence similarity when clustering within HLA-allele-positive subsets. Repertoires with fewer than 30,000 or more than 120,000 public chains, plus five repertoires with anomalous nucleotide sharing, were excluded from co-occurrence clustering. TCRdb carries this immuneACCESS record with in-frame sequences only. Its versions omit some clonotypes, under half of them owing to an unresolved V gene in the studies checked, with the rest unexplained. Clone size and V and J calls were adopted from that table, with D and trimming inferred from the DNA. The sample table lists about 50,000 clones, 77% of them with a count of one. The leading ten clones occupy 2.5% to 3% of the sample.

About this clone itself: Its cognate antigen has yet to be identified. Base-call qualities are not available, and no considerably larger clone is one nucleotide away.

The cohort consisted of 650 to 700 healthy bone marrow donors. At the time of sampling, all cohort members were nominally healthy, though unrecorded immune exposures were likely present. The donor was CMV seropositive and was included in the group of some 290 seropositive cohort members. Each donor provided a peripheral blood sample, and peripheral blood mononuclear cells were used for TCR beta sequencing. The Qiagen DNeasy Blood Extraction Kit was used to extract genomic DNA from the blood cell samples. General study outcomes and caveats: Because HLA typing was missing for some donors at each locus, association tests included only the typed subset. A further reported finding was that TCR beta sequences accurately predicted the HLA-A and HLA-B alleles for most subjects in the first cohort. The cohort was sequenced for TCR beta chains only, and without alpha or paired-chain data the features that could be detected were limited. A cluster of highly shared sequence variants was judged likely to be a technical artifact of the sequencing pipeline. Some IMGT-functional V segments, including TRBV6-2 and TRBV6-3, could not be distinguished by the 87-base-pair reads and were therefore excluded. In a later analysis, most CMV-associated TCR beta chains were found to appear HLA-restricted, with HLA associations seemingly driven largely by CMV exposure. The classifier was reported to diagnose cytomegalovirus status with high specificity and sensitivity in both the original and validation cohorts. The study listed 164 TCR beta chains as associated with cytomegalovirus. According to a later genetic analysis, donors in an Asian-associated ancestry cluster had fewer N-insertions in productive TCRs than the roughly 700-donor mean. For the cohort, immune exposure information was limited to CMV serostatus. In a later genetic analysis, a missense DCLRE1C variant was associated with V-gene and J-gene trimming of TCR beta chains, and the association was replicated in an independent cohort. An earlier analysis of approximately 530 of the donors showed that most TCR beta V segments appeared in productive rearrangements either about 90% or about 30% of the time, which broadly matched IMGT annotations. Assigning TCR associations to individual alleles was difficult when HLA alleles, especially DR and DQ, strongly co-occurred. In a later analysis, TCR association rates were found to vary across HLA loci, with the most associated TCRs seen for DRB1 alleles and the fewest for HLA-C alleles. In vitro tests confirmed that a few of the cytomegalovirus-associated TCR beta chains recognize cytomegalovirus antigens. The authors suggested that the approach could potentially be generalized to other disease states and immunological phenotypes. According to a later analysis, parvovirus B19, influenza, CMV and Epstein-Barr virus appeared linked to several top co-occurrence clusters. Correlated functional status among segregating V segments might reflect linkage disequilibrium, but an unknown experimental factor could not be ruled out. Because counts were too low, roughly 18 rarely observed V segments, including chromosome 9 orphons, were left out of the earlier analysis of over 550 of the donors. In a later analysis, HLA-associated TCR beta chains were found to be more clonally expanded and to have lower generation probabilities than equally common non-associated chains. Roughly uniform sequencing depth across donors was assumed in presence/absence analyses, although this assumption may not hold. At a false discovery rate of 0.05, a later analysis linked under 20,000 TCR beta sequences to specific HLA alleles. While some public TCRs were present in many individuals, most TCR sequences turned up only very rarely across donors.

Sequencing used PBMCs. This sequence uses TRBV11-3 and TRBJ2-1, with 10 bases aligning to TRBD1. The receptor was isolated from a middle-aged woman in good health and CMV-seropositive. The CDR3 protein is CASSRDRGDEQFF. The nucleotide sequence reads as follows: TGTGCCAGCAGCAGGGACAGGGGTGATGAGCAGTTCTTC.